The 22 T cell receptor beta chains in this list originate from one sample, sequenced in a study of cytomegalovirus exposure and HLA in healthy donors. PCR was performed using 60 Vbeta and 13 Jbeta primers. TCRdb's table, derived via immunoSEQ multiplex PCR, lists solely in-frame clones and lacks some. The profile shows 80,000 or so clones, 77% of them singletons. The sequenced sample was PBMCs. The receptors were sampled from a man in his forties or fifties in good health and CMV-seropositive.

This clone occurred once. The V gene is TRBV14, the J gene TRBJ2-1; 7 positions agree with TRBD2. V was pared by 0 bases and J by 15 bases, with 8 bases of the junction left unmatched. The CDR3 runs to 13 residues. CDR1 is SGHDN and CDR2 is FVKESK in the germline V gene. CDR3 region: CASSQDLSLASFF. The CDR3 bases are TGTGCCAGCAGCCAAGATTTGTCACTAGCGTCGTTCTTC.

The CDR3 loop is CASSSKRLAGGPLSYEQYF. The CDR3 region has the DNA TGTGCCAGCAGCTCGAAGAGACTAGCGGGAGGGCCGCTCAGCTACGAGCAGTACTTC. This chain links TRBV5-6 with TRBJ2-7; 14 bases are shared with TRBD2. This CDR3 has 19 amino acids. The trim removed 3 bases at V and 3 bases at J, leaving 14 bases unmatched. CDR1 is SGHDT and CDR2 is YYEEEE in the germline V gene.

This clone was seen once. The gene calls are TRBV27 and TRBJ1-5; 8 bases align to TRBD1. The germline V gene has CDR1 MNHEY and CDR2 SMNVEV (reference sequence). This CDR3 contains 12 residues. V trimming: 8 bases; J trimming: 7 bases; junction bases outside the gene matches: 4. The CDR3, as DNA: TGTGCCAGCCGGACAGGGTACCAGCCCCAGCATTTT. This sequence encodes CASRTGYQPQHF.

This clone was recorded only once. The genes are TRBV10-3 and TRBJ2-7; 10 bases are shared with TRBD2. The CDR3 sequence is 17 residues long. Germline loops: CDR1 ENHRY, CDR2 SYGVKD. V shed 5 bases and J 1 base; nucleotides not matched to a gene: 11. This CDR3 reads CAISLGASGRRSYEQYF. The CDR3 DNA follows: TGTGCCATCAGTTTGGGGGCTAGCGGGAGAAGGTCCTACGAGCAGTACTTC.

This clone was seen a single time. The gene calls are TRBV21-1 and TRBJ1-2; the table's D call, TRBD1, has no DNA check behind it. TRBV21-1 is described as a pseudogene. This CDR3 has 14 residues. CDR3 DNA sequence: TGTGCCAGCAAGGGGGGACAGTGGCAATGCGGCTACACCTTC. It yields the protein CASKGGQWQCGYTF.

A note on this clone: A read error may produce the germline difference seen at one junction end. The chain carries TRBV7-2 and TRBJ2-7, with unresolved D. Germline V gene lookup returns CDR1 SGHTA and CDR2 FQGNSA. This CDR3 spans 13 amino acids. The CDR3 nucleotides are TGTGCCGGCAGCTCGCCAGGTGCCTGGGAGCAGTACTTC. The encoded protein is CAGSSPGAWEQYF.

The V gene is TRBV19, the J gene TRBJ1-5; D gene uncertain. The CDR3 runs 14 residues. V lost 7 bases and J lost 3, with 13 bases in between. Germline V gene data show CDR1 as LNHDA and CDR2 as SQIVND (reference sequence). The CDR3: CASTLEGYNQPQHF. CDR3 nucleotides: TGTGCCAGTACCCTCGAGGGCTACAATCAGCCCCAGCATTTT.

The table lists this clone with a count of one. The rearrangement joins TRBV7-7 to TRBJ2-7, with TRBD2 matching 9 bases. The CDR3 is 13 amino acids. After removal of 5 bases from V and 7 bases from J, the junction contained 6 bases not matched to a gene. Germline lookup yields CDR1 SSHAT and CDR2 FNYEAQ (reference sequence). CDR3 sequence reads: CASSPSGISEQYF. CDR3 nucleotide sequence: TGTGCCAGCAGCCCTAGCGGGATCTCAGAGCAGTACTTC.

The V call is TRBV18, the J call TRBJ2-1; tentatively, D is TRBD1 (5 bases). Trimming shortened V by 6 bases and J by 8 bases, and 14 bases separated the two germline ends. The CDR3 contains 13 residues. The germline V gene encodes CDR1 KGHSH and CDR2 LQKENI. CDR3 protein: CASSWAGLDEQFF. The DNA of the CDR3 is TGTGCCAGCTCGTGGGCAGGGCTCGATGAGCAGTTCTTC. Full variable domain (missing parts from reference TRBV18 and TRBJ2-1): NAGVMQNPRHLVRRRGQEARLRCSPMKGHSHVYWYRQLPEEGLKFMVYLQKENIIDESGMPKERFSAEFPKEGPSILRIQQVVRGDSAAYFCASSWAGLDEQFFGPGTRLTVL.

The chain combines TRBV9 with TRBJ1-1; 8 bases are a match to TRBD1. Per germline, CDR1 SGDLS and CDR2 YYNGEE. The CDR3 totals 14 residues. The V gene end was trimmed by 1 base and the J gene end by 7 bases; junction bases not matched to a gene: 6. CDR3 loop: CASSVRDRWDEAFF. CDR3 bases: TGTGCCAGCAGCGTAAGGGACAGGTGGGATGAAGCTTTCTTT.

The chain uses TRBV25-1 and TRBJ2-3; no firm D call. The CDR3 is made up of 16 amino acids. V dropped 11 bases and J dropped 0 bases, with 21 bases sitting between them. In germline, CDR1 is MGHDK, CDR2 SYGVNS. CDR3: CARPAVKLTSTDTQYF. In DNA, the CDR3 is TGTGCCCGCCCAGCAGTCAAGTTGACTAGCACAGATACGCAGTATTTT.

The chain uses TRBV4-3 and TRBJ2-1; 8 nucleotides align to TRBD2. V lost 0 bases and J lost 3; bases outside the gene matches: 4. CDR3 length equals 16 residues. The germline gives CDR1 LGHNA, CDR2 YSLEER. CDR3 sequence: CASSQEGTSVYNEQFF. CDR3 in DNA: TGCGCCAGCAGCCAAGAAGGGACTAGTGTCTACAATGAGCAGTTCTTC.

The chain has TRBV27 and TRBJ1-2, with 12 bases identical to TRBD1. Losses at the gene ends were 5 bases for V and 5 bases for J; bases not matched to a gene: 9. There are 16 residues in the CDR3. Germline CDR1 and CDR2: MNHEY and SMNVEV (reference sequence). The CDR3 sequence is CASSLTGTGGAYGYTF. In DNA form, the CDR3 reads TGTGCCAGCAGTCTAACCGGGACAGGGGGCGCTTATGGCTACACCTTC.

This chain joins TRBV10-1 and TRBJ1-3; 8 nucleotides line up with TRBD1. Germline V gene data show CDR1 as WNHNN and CDR2 as SYGVQD (reference sequence). After removal of 4 bases from V and 3 bases from J, the junction contained 2 bases not matched to a gene. This CDR3 spans 14 amino acids. CDR3 residues: CASSGTGSGNTIYF. The CDR3 DNA is TGCGCCAGCAGTGGGACAGGGAGTGGAAACACCATATATTTT.

The CDR3 nucleotides read TGTGCCAGCTCATCTACCGGGACACCTAATTCACCCCTCCACTTT. Translation: CASSSTGTPNSPLHF. The chain employs TRBV18 and TRBJ1-6; perhaps TRBD1 as D (6 bases). The CDR3 runs to 15 residues. CDR1 KGHSH and CDR2 LQKENI come from the germline V gene. V dropped 5 bases and J dropped 6 bases, with 14 bases sitting between them.

Turning to this clone: At one end, the junction sequence differs from germline, possibly due to a read error. The rearrangement uses TRBV7-2 and TRBJ2-7; 9 bases agree with TRBD1. Germline V gene sequence: CDR1 SGHTA, CDR2 FQGNSA. The CDR3 has 12 amino acids. The CDR3 coding sequence is TGTGCCAGCAGCTTAAACCGGGACAGGGTAGACTTC. Translated: CASSLNRDRVDF.

The DNA of the CDR3 is TGTGCCAGTAGCAGTCCCCCCGGACAGACCACGAATCAGCCCCAGCATTTT. It yields the protein CASSSPPGQTTNQPQHF. The chain has TRBV19 and TRBJ1-5, with D possibly TRBD1 on 6 matching bases. The CDR3 spans 17 residues. Germline CDR1 and CDR2: LNHDA and SQIVND (reference sequence). The V end was cut by 6 bases, the J end by 4 bases, with 22 bases between.

The CDR3 sequence is CASSLGLGPNEKLFF. CDR3 bases: TGTGCCAGCAGCTTGGGATTGGGGCCTAATGAAAAACTGTTTTTT. V and J are TRBV7-9 and TRBJ1-4, with TRBD1 as a possible D gene (5 bases). Per the germline V gene, CDR1 is SEHNR and CDR2 is FQNEAQ (reference sequence). Trimming cost V 3 bases and J 3 bases, with 11 bases left between them. The CDR3 spans 15 residues.

V is TRBV30 and J is TRBJ1-2; 9 nucleotides line up with TRBD1. V shed 1 base, J shed 7 bases, and the junction held 4 bases outside the gene matches. The CDR3 consists of 13 residues. CDR1 is GTSNPN, CDR2 SVGIG, per germline (reference sequence). In nucleotides, the CDR3 is TGTGCCTGGAGTGAACAGGGGGCTACTGGCTACACCTTC. Translation gives CAWSEQGATGYTF.

The chain couples TRBV5-1 to TRBJ2-7; TRBD2 aligns across 14 bases. CDR1 is SGHRS and CDR2 is YFSETQ in the germline V gene. This CDR3 comprises 17 residues. V was clipped by 4 bases and J by 5 bases; unmatched bases: 11. CDR3 residues: CASSPGLAGGRADEQYF. The CDR3 DNA sequence: TGCGCCAGCAGCCCCGGACTAGCGGGAGGAAGAGCGGACGAGCAGTACTTC.

This clone has a handful of counts. The CDR3 DNA is TGCGCCAGCAGCCAACGCAAACAGGGACCTGGGCAGGAGACCCAGTACTTC. Translated, it gives CASSQRKQGPGQETQYF. The chain uses TRBV4-1 and TRBJ2-5, with D perhaps TRBD1 (6 bases). CDR1 and CDR2 from the germline V gene are MGHRA and YSYEKL. The CDR3 is 17 amino acids. Trimming took off 2 bases at V and 5 bases at J, with 21 bases between the two ends.

This clone was seen a few times. The chain employs TRBV6-5 and TRBJ2-7, with 8 bases matching TRBD1. This CDR3 region has 14 residues. The ends lost 6 bases at V and 2 bases at J; junction bases unmatched: 6. Germline CDR1 is MNHEY and CDR2 is SVGAGI. The CDR3 spells CASRKDRGTYEQYF. The CDR3 DNA reads TGTGCCAGCAGGAAAGACAGGGGAACCTACGAGCAGTACTTC.